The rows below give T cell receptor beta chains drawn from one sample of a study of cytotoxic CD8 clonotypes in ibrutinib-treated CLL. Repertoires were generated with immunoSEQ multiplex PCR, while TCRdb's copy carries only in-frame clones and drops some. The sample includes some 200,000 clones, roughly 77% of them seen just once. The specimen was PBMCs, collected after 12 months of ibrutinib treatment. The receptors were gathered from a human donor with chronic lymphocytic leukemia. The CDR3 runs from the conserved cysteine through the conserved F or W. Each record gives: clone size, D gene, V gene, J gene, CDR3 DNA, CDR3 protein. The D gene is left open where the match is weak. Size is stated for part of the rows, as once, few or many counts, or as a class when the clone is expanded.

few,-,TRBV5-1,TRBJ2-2,TGCGCCAGCAGCTACCTGGGTGAAAGGGAGCTGTTTTTT,CASSYLGERELFF
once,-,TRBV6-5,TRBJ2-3,TGTGCCAGCAGTTACTCGTTTGCCCTCTTAGATACGCAGTATTTT,CASSYSFALLDTQYF
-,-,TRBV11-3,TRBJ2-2,TGTGCCAGCAGCGCGGCCCATGGGGCCGGGGAGCTGTTTTTT,CASSAAHGAGELFF
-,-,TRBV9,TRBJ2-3,TGTGCCAGCAGCGTAGATTTTCTTAGCGGAGGGGAAGATACGCAGTATTTT,CASSVDFLSGGEDTQYF
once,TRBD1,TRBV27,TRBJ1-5,TGTGCCAGCAGTGACCGGACAGGGGGCGCGACGGATCAGCCCCAGCATTTT,CASSDRTGGATDQPQHF
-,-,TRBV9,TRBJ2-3,TGTGCCAGCAGCGTAGATTTCTCCCCCTCCACAGATACGCAGTATTTT,CASSVDFSPSTDTQYF
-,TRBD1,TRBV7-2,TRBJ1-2,TGTGCCAGCAGCTCTGGGACAGACTTCAGTAACTATGGCTACACCTTC,CASSSGTDFSNYGYTF
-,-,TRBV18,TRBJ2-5,TGTGCCAGCGCGACGTGGGGGGAGACCCAGTACTTC,CASATWGETQYF
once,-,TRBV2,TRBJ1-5,TGTGCCAGCAGTCTAAACAGAAACAATCAGCCCCAGCATTTT,CASSLNRNNQPQHF
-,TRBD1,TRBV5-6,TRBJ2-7,TGTGCCAGCAGCTTGTACAGGGGGCCGAAATACGAGCAGTACTTC,CASSLYRGPKYEQYF
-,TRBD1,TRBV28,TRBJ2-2,TGTGCCAGCAGTTCCCCCGGGCAGGGGGCCGGGGAGCTGTTTTTT,CASSSPGQGAGELFF
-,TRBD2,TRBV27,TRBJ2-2,TGTGCCAGCCGCCCGGGGGGGGCCGGGACCGGGGAGCTGTTTTTT,CASRPGGAGTGELFF
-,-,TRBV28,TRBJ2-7,TGTGCCAGCAGTCCTCCCCGGTACGAGCAGTACTTC,CASSPPRYEQYF
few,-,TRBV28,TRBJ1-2,TGTGCCAGCTATGAAAGGGGAAAGGACTATGGCTACACCTTC,CASYERGKDYGYTF
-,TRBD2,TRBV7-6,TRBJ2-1,TGTGCCAGCAGCCTAGCGGTCTCCTACAATGAGCAGTTCTTC,CASSLAVSYNEQFF
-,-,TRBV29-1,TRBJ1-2,TGCAGCGTAACAGATAACTATGGCTACACCTTC,CSVTDNYGYTF
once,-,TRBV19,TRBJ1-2,TGTGCCAGTAGTATAATGGGGGCAGGGTCCGGGCACGGCTACACCTTC,CASSIMGAGSGHGYTF
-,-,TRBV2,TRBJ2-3,TGTGCCAGCAGGACTGCACTAGGCGGGGAGACCCGAGGTGCAGATACGCAGTATTTT,CASRTALGGETRGADTQYF
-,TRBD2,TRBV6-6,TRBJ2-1,TGTGCCAGCAGTAGAAGCGGGAGGGACTACAATGAGCAGTTCTTC,CASSRSGRDYNEQFF
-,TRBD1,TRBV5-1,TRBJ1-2,TGCGCCAGCAGCTTGGGAGGACAGGGGGCGTATGGCTACACCTTC,CASSLGGQGAYGYTF
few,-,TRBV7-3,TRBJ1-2,TGTGCCAGCACTCCCCCCCAGGGGCTCTATGGCTACACCTTC,CASTPPQGLYGYTF
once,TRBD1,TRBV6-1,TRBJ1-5,TGTGCCAGCAGGATGACAGGGTCTGGCAATCAGCCCCAGCATTTT,CASRMTGSGNQPQHF
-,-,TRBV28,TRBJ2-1,TGTGCCAGCAGCCAACTGACCCTCTCCTACAATGAGCAGTTCTTC,CASSQLTLSYNEQFF
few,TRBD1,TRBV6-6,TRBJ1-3,TGTGCCAGCAGCCTCAGCTGGGACAGCTCTGGAAACACCATATATTTT,CASSLSWDSSGNTIYF
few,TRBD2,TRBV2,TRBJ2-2,TGTGCCAGCAGCCGCGGACTAGCGGGCCACACCGGGGAGCTGTTTTTT,CASSRGLAGHTGELFF
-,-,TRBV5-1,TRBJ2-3,TGCGCCAGCAGCTTGGGAAACAGGGCAGATACGCAGTATTTT,CASSLGNRADTQYF
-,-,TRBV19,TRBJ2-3,TGTGCCAGTAGTATAGGGGCTGGACAAAAAGATACGCAGTATTTT,CASSIGAGQKDTQYF
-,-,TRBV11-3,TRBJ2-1,TGTGCCAGCAGCCCATTTCGGGCCAATGAGCAGTTCTTC,CASSPFRANEQFF
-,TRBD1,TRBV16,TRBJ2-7,TGTGCCAGCAGCCAATCGTTGGGACAGGGTACCTACGAGCAGTACTTC,CASSQSLGQGTYEQYF
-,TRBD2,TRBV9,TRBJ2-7,TGTGCCAGCAGCGTAGCACTAGCGGGAGGAGGCGAGCAGTACTTC,CASSVALAGGGEQYF
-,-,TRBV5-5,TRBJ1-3,TGTGCCAGCAGCTCCCACCCCGCGAATGGAAACACCATATATTTT,CASSSHPANGNTIYF
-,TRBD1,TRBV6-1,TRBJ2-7,TGTGCCAGCAGTGAATCAAGGGGGCAGGGATACGAGCAGTACTTC,CASSESRGQGYEQYF
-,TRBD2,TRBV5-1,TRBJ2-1,TGCGCCAGCAGCTTGGTAGGTACTAGCGACTACAATGAGCAGTTCTTC,CASSLVGTSDYNEQFF
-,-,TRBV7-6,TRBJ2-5,TGTGCCAGCAGCTTAAGTCCGGGGCAAGAGACCCAGTACTTC,CASSLSPGQETQYF
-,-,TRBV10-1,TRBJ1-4,TGCGCCAGCAGTGATGCAACTAATGAAAAACTGTTTTTT,CASSDATNEKLFF
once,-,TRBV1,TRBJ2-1,TGCACCAGCAGCCACCCCACCCCGGGACTAGAGGACAATGAGCAGTTCTTC,CTSSHPTPGLEDNEQFF
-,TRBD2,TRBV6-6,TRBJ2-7,TGTGCCAGCAGGAACCCGCCAAGCGGGAGTAACAACGAGCAGTACTTC,CASRNPPSGSNNEQYF
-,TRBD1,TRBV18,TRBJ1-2,TGTGCCAGCTCACCTCCGGCAGGGGGGGATGGCTACACCTTC,CASSPPAGGDGYTF